The 20 T cell receptor beta chains presented below share a single source sample, sequenced in a study of cytomegalovirus exposure and HLA in healthy donors. The PCR contained 60 Vbeta and 13 Jbeta primers. Libraries were prepared by immunoSEQ multiplex PCR; TCRdb keeps only in-frame clonotypes and omits some of them. The sample includes about 130,000 clones. The sequenced sample consisted of PBMCs. All receptors derive from a man aged 18 to 29 in good health and CMV-seronegative.

J is TRBJ2-1 and V is TRBV27; 7 bases are shared with TRBD2. The CDR3 has 13 amino acids. CDR1 is MNHEY, CDR2 SMNVEV, per germline (reference sequence). The trim removed 3 bases at V and 7 bases at J, leaving 3 bases unmatched. CDR3 loop: CASSLGGVNEQFF. For the CDR3, the DNA is TGTGCCAGCAGTTTGGGGGGGGTTAATGAGCAGTTCTTC.

CDR3 sequence: CAWSVQVTGELFF. DNA of the CDR3: TGTGCCTGGAGTGTTCAGGTCACCGGGGAGCTGTTTTTT. The rearrangement joins TRBV30 to TRBJ2-2; D ambiguous. CDR3 length: 13 amino acids. The V gene lost 0 bases and the J gene lost 4 bases, with 6 bases spanning the gap. Per germline, CDR1 GTSNPN and CDR2 SVGIG (reference sequence).

The DNA for the CDR3 is TGTGCCAGCAGCCCTACTCGACTACCCTCCTGGAACACTGAAGCTTTCTTT. It is translated as CASSPTRLPSWNTEAFF. This chain uses TRBV5-5 with TRBJ1-1; D is unclear. This CDR3 region has 17 residues. The V and J ends lost 4 bases and 1 base respectively, with 20 bases between them. CDR1 and CDR2 from the germline V gene are SGHKS and YYEKEE (reference sequence).

V and J are TRBV30 and TRBJ1-2; 9 bases fit TRBD1. Germline V gene sequence: CDR1 GTSNPN, CDR2 SVGIG (reference sequence). Trimming took 2 bases from V and 6 from J; bases not matched to a gene: 4. The CDR3 has 13 residues. The CDR3 is CAWSPGQGDGYTF. CDR3 nucleotides: TGTGCCTGGAGTCCGGGACAGGGTGATGGCTACACCTTC.

The CDR3 sequence is CASSEASLAGGSYEQYF. DNA of the CDR3: TGTGCCAGCAGTGAAGCTTCGCTAGCGGGAGGTTCCTACGAGCAGTACTTC. The chain links TRBV2 to TRBJ2-7; TRBD2 matches at 11 bases. CDR3 length: 17 residues. Germline V gives CDR1 SNHLY, CDR2 FYNNEI. Trimming took 0 bases from V and 1 from J; bases not matched to a gene: 5.

The V call is TRBV19, the J call TRBJ1-2; TRBD1 agrees at 7 bases. Germline-derived CDR1 and CDR2 are LNHDA and SQIVND (reference sequence). With V trimmed by 8 bases and J by 7 bases, 10 bases remained unmatched. CDR3 length equals 13 residues. CDR3 in amino acids: CASHDRAGAGYTF. The DNA for the CDR3 is TGTGCCAGTCACGACAGGGCGGGTGCTGGCTACACCTTC.

The chain is built from TRBV7-6 and TRBJ2-1; D is unresolved. Germline V gives CDR1 SGHVS, CDR2 FNYEAQ. This CDR3 contains 14 residues. The V end was cut by 4 bases, the J end by 9 bases, with 16 bases between. The DNA for the CDR3 is TGTGCCAGCAGCTCCACTTCAGGCTCTCTTGAGCAGTTCTTC. Translated, it gives CASSSTSGSLEQFF.

The chain links TRBV9 to TRBJ2-5; 12 bases fit TRBD2. After removal of 0 bases from V and 5 bases from J, the junction contained 5 bases not matched to a gene. Germline-derived CDR1 and CDR2 are SGDLS and YYNGEE. The length of the CDR3 is 16 residues. The CDR3 DNA reads as TGTGCCAGCAGCGTAGCCGCTAGCGGGAGGGGGGAGACCCAGTACTTC. It codes for CASSVAASGRGETQYF. Full variable domain (missing parts from reference TRBV9 and TRBJ2-5): DSGVTQTPKHLITATGQRVTLRCSPRSGDLSVYWYQQSLDQGLQFLIQYYNGEERAKGNILERFSAQQFPDLHSELNLSSLELGDSALYFCASSVAASGRGETQYFGPGTRLLVL.

This chain links TRBV6-5 with TRBJ2-3; D possibly corresponds to TRBD2 (5 bases). CDR3 length: 16 residues. Looked up from germline, CDR1 is MNHEY and CDR2 is SVGAGI. The V end was cut by 0 bases, the J end by 5 bases, with 15 bases between. The CDR3, as DNA: TGTGCCAGCAGTTACTCGTCCCGGGGTAGATTAGATACGCAGTATTTT. Its protein product is CASSYSSRGRLDTQYF.

V gene TRBV27 combines with J gene TRBJ1-6; the D gene is possibly TRBD1 (6 bases). Germline V lookup: CDR1 MNHEY, CDR2 SMNVEV (reference sequence). The V end lost 6 bases, the J end lost 8 bases, and 14 bases lay between the germline ends. The CDR3 sequence is 14 residues long. This CDR3 reads CASSPRQAHSPLHF. The DNA of the CDR3 is TGTGCCAGCAGCCCACGACAGGCACATTCACCCCTCCACTTT.

The rearrangement joins TRBV7-9 to TRBJ2-3; 7 positions match TRBD1. Germline-derived CDR1 and CDR2 are SEHNR and FQNEAQ (reference sequence). This CDR3 comprises 14 residues. V was clipped by 4 bases and J by 6 bases; unmatched bases: 7. The CDR3 sequence is CASSSPQGRDTQYF. Here the CDR3 DNA reads TGTGCCAGCAGCTCACCACAGGGGCGCGATACGCAGTATTTT.

The chain combines TRBV6-5 with TRBJ2-4, with 7 bases identical to TRBD1. In germline, CDR1 is MNHEY, CDR2 SVGAGI. V lost 6 bases, J lost 8 bases, and 13 bases stayed unmatched. CDR3 length: 15 residues. The DNA for the CDR3 is TGTGCCAGCAGACCCGACAGGGCTAGGGGTGACATTCAGTACTTC. Its protein is CASRPDRARGDIQYF.

The J gene is TRBJ1-3, the V gene TRBV11-3; D not resolved. Deletions cut 3 bases from V and 7 bases from J, with 4 bases between. The germline V gene encodes CDR1 SGHNT and CDR2 YENEEA. This CDR3 comprises 11 residues. CDR3 DNA sequence: TGTGCCAGCAGCTTTATGAACACCATATATTTT. It translates to CASSFMNTIYF. The variable domain in full, with the rest retrieved from reference TRBV11-3 and TRBJ1-3, is EAGVVQSPRYKIIEKKQPVAFWCNPISGHNTLYWYLQNLGQGPELLIRYENEEAVDDSQLPKDRFSAERLKGVDSTLKIQPAELGDSAVYLCASSFMNTIYFGEGSWLTVV.

The chain combines TRBV7-9 with TRBJ2-7, with 7 bases matching TRBD2. V gave up 0 bases and J gave up 6 bases; unmatched junction bases: 5. Per the germline V gene, CDR1 is SEHNR and CDR2 is FQNEAQ (reference sequence). The CDR3 extends over 14 amino acids. The CDR3 loop is CASSLAGEGIEQYF. The CDR3 nucleotides are TGTGCCAGCAGCTTAGCAGGGGAGGGCATCGAGCAGTACTTC.

J is TRBJ2-2 and V is TRBV4-2; 11 nucleotides align to TRBD2. J lost 6 bases, V lost 1 base, and 7 bases had no gene match. CDR1 and CDR2 (germline): LGHNA, YNFKEQ. The length of the CDR3 is 17 residues. The CDR3 is CASSQVELAGESGELFF. The CDR3 DNA reads as TGTGCCAGCAGCCAAGTCGAACTAGCGGGAGAGTCCGGGGAGCTGTTTTTT.

This rearrangement joins TRBV6-5 to TRBJ1-5; D unresolved. There are 13 residues in the CDR3. The V and J ends lost 8 bases and 0 bases respectively, with 8 bases between them. CDR1 MNHEY and CDR2 SVGAGI come from the germline V gene. As DNA, the CDR3 is TGTGCCAGCGGACTGTATAGCAATCAGCCCCAGCATTTT. Translating gives CASGLYSNQPQHF.

This rearrangement joins TRBV13 to TRBJ2-2, with D possibly matching TRBD1 (5 bases). The V end was cut by 6 bases, the J end by 6 bases, with 17 bases between. The CDR3 covers 15 residues. Looked up from germline, CDR1 is PRHDT and CDR2 is FYEKMQ (reference sequence). CDR3 in DNA: TGTGCCAGCAGACTGACAGAAGCCGTCTCCGGGGAGCTGTTTTTT. Translated, it gives CASRLTEAVSGELFF.

CDR3 in amino acids: CASSQDWERTNTEAFF. The CDR3 DNA reads TGCGCCAGCAGCCAAGACTGGGAGAGGACGAACACTGAAGCTTTCTTT. The chain carries TRBV4-1 and TRBJ1-1, with D unresolved. The CDR3 totals 16 residues. Deletions cut 0 bases from V and 1 base from J, with 12 bases between. In germline, CDR1 is MGHRA, CDR2 YSYEKL.

The J gene is TRBJ2-6, the V gene TRBV29-1, with 7 bases matching TRBD1. The ends lost 6 bases at V and 2 bases at J; junction bases unmatched: 4. The V gene's germline CDR1 is SQVTM and CDR2 ANQGSEA. This CDR3 spans 14 amino acids. DNA for the CDR3: TGCAGCGTAGACACAGGGGCTGGGGCCAACGTCCTGACTTTC. This gives the protein CSVDTGAGANVLTF.

This chain joins TRBV18 and TRBJ2-7; weak D call: TRBD1 (5 bases). The CDR3 has 14 amino acids. Deletions cut 2 bases from V and 6 bases from J, with 14 bases between. Germline CDR1 KGHSH, CDR2 LQKENI. Written as DNA, the CDR3 is TGTGCCAGCTCACCAGGGGCAGGGCAGGTCGAGCAGTACTTC. Residues: CASSPGAGQVEQYF.